This T cell receptor beta chain emerged from a study of T cell responses to AZD1222 COVID-19 vaccine. Using immunoSEQ multiplex PCR, the repertoire was profiled, and TCRdb retains in-frame clones only, with some absent. The sample lists tens of thousands of clones; approximately 84% were seen once. Germline CDR1 and CDR2: SGHNT and YENEEA. This CDR3 is 15 amino acids long. With V trimmed by 5 bases and J by 5 bases, 8 bases remained unmatched. This specimen was peripheral blood, taken on day 0 of AZD1222 vaccination. This TCR came from an adult in good health. J is TRBJ2-1 and V is TRBV11-3; TRBD2 agrees at 8 bases. In DNA, the CDR3 is TGTGCCAGCAGCAACCCGGGACTAGATAACAATGAGCAGTTCTTC. It codes for CASSNPGLDNNEQFF.